Below are 5 T cell receptor beta chains sequenced from a single sample in a study of T cells in localized non-small cell lung cancer. Sequencing was performed with immunoSEQ multiplex PCR; in TCRdb, only in-frame clones are kept and a portion is missing. The data hold roughly 67,000 clones, with 80% to 90% observed a single time. Specimen: peripheral blood, collected before any cancer treatment. The receptors here all came from a female donor older than 55 with stage I lung adenocarcinoma.

The chain recombines TRBV2 with TRBJ2-1, with D perhaps matching TRBD1 or TRBD2 (5 bases each). In germline, CDR1 is SNHLY, CDR2 FYNNEI. The CDR3 loop spans 13 amino acids. Trimming removed 4 bases at V and 6 bases at J, with 10 bases between. Here the CDR3 DNA reads TGTGCCAGCAGTGTGGGGGTTGTCAATGAGCAGTTCTTC. Amino acids: CASSVGVVNEQFF.

This chain connects TRBV5-6 to TRBJ1-5; D possibly corresponds to TRBD1 (5 bases). Trimming removed 4 bases from V and 1 base from J, with 15 bases in between. This CDR3 spans 16 amino acids. From germline, CDR1 is SGHDT and CDR2 YYEEEE. CDR3 protein: CASSRWGLGSNQPQHF. In nucleotides, the CDR3 is TGTGCCAGCAGCCGCTGGGGCCTGGGAAGCAATCAGCCCCAGCATTTT.

This chain connects TRBV27 to TRBJ1-1; TRBD1 matches 9 bases. V dropped 8 bases and J dropped 4; count of bases not matched to a gene: 17. Germline values: CDR1 MNHEY, CDR2 SMNVEV (reference sequence). This CDR3 is built from 17 residues. The CDR3, as DNA: TGTGCCAGCCATTCGCCGGGACAGGGTTTTGGAAGCACTGAAGCTTTCTTT. Translated: CASHSPGQGFGSTEAFF.

The rearrangement uses TRBV21-1 and TRBJ2-3; the listed D gene, TRBD2, was not tested against the DNA. TRBV21-1 is assigned pseudogene status. CDR3 length: 18 residues. CDR3 protein: CASSKREPQRDSGDTQYF. The CDR3 DNA follows: TGTGCCAGCAGCAAAAGGGAGCCCCAGCGGGATAGTGGAGATACGCAGTATTTT.

This rearrangement joins TRBV5-1 to TRBJ2-3; D may be TRBD1 or TRBD2 (5 bases each). CDR3 length: 15 residues. CDR1 is SGHRS and CDR2 is YFSETQ in the germline V gene. Trimming shortened V by 0 bases and J by 3 bases, and 11 bases separated the two germline ends. The CDR3 sequence: CASSLGDLGTDTQYF. The CDR3 DNA sequence: TGCGCCAGCAGCTTGGGGGACCTAGGGACAGATACGCAGTATTTT.